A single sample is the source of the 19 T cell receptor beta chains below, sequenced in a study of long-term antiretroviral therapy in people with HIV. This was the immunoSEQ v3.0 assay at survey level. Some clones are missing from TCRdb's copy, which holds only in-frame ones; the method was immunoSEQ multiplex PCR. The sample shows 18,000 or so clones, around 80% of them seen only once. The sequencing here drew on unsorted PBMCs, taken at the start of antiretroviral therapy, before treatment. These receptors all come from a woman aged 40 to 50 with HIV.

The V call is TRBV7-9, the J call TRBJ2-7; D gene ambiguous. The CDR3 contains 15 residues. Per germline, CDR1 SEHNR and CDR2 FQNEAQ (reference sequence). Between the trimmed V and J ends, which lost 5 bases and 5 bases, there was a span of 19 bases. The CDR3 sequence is CASSDDSLVDHEQYF. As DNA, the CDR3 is TGTGCCAGCAGCGATGACTCGTTAGTGGACCACGAGCAGTACTTC.

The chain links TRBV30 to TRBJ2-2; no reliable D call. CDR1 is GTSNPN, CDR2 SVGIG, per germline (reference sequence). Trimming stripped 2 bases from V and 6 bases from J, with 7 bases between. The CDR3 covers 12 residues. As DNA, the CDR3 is TGTGCCTGGAGTCACTCCTCCGGGGAGCTGTTTTTT. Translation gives CAWSHSSGELFF.

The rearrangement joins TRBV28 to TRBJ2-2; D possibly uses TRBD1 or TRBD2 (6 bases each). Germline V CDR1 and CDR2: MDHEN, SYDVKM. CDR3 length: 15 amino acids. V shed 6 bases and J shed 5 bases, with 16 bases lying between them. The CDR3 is CASRKGGVQTGELFF. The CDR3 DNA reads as TGTGCCAGCAGAAAGGGGGGAGTACAAACCGGGGAGCTGTTTTTT.

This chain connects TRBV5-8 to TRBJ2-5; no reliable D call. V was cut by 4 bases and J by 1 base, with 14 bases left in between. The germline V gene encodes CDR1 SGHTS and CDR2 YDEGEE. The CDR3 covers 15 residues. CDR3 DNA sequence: TGTGCCAGCAGCCGTTACGAGGTCTCCCAAGAGACCCAGTACTTC. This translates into CASSRYEVSQETQYF.

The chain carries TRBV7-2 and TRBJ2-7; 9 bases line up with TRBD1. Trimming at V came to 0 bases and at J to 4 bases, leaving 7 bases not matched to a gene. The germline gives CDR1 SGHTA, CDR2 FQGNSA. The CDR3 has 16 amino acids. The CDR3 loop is CASSLAPGQGSYEQYF. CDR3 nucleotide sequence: TGTGCCAGCAGCTTAGCCCCGGGACAGGGTTCGTACGAGCAGTACTTC.

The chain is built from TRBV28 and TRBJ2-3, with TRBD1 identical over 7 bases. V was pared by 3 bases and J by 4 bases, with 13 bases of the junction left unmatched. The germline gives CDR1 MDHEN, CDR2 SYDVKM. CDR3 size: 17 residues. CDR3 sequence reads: CASSFGGDRAVSDTQYF. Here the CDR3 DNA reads TGTGCCAGCAGTTTCGGAGGCGACAGGGCCGTTTCAGATACGCAGTATTTT.

CDR3 protein: CASSFRDVYEQYF. The CDR3, as DNA: TGTGCCAGCAGCTTCCGGGACGTCTACGAGCAGTACTTC. The chain links TRBV7-2 to TRBJ2-7, with D possibly called TRBD1 or TRBD2 (5 bases each). V was pared by 3 bases and J by 3 bases, with 9 bases between. CDR3 size: 13 residues. In germline, CDR1 is SGHTA, CDR2 FQGNSA.

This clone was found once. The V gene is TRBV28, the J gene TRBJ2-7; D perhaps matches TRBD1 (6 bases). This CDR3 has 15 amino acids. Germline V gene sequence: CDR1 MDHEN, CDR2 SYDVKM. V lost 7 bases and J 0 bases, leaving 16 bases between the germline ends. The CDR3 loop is CASTDTGLSSYEQYF. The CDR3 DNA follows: TGTGCCAGCACCGATACAGGGCTGAGCTCCTACGAGCAGTACTTC.

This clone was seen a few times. The CDR3 region is CASSFAGVNTEAFF. As DNA, the CDR3 is TGTGCCAGCAGTTTTGCAGGGGTCAACACTGAAGCTTTCTTT. The chain is built from TRBV6-6 and TRBJ1-1, with a weak D call TRBD1 (6 bases). V was clipped by 4 bases and J by 2 bases, with 11 bases between them. This CDR3 has 14 amino acids. Germline V CDR1 and CDR2: MNHNY, SVGAGI (reference sequence).

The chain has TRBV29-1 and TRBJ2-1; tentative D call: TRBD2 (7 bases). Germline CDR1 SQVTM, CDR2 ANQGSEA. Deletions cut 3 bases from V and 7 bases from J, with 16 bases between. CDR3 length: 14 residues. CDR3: CSVDVGGARNEQFF. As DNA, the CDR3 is TGCAGCGTTGACGTAGGGGGGGCAAGAAATGAGCAGTTCTTC.

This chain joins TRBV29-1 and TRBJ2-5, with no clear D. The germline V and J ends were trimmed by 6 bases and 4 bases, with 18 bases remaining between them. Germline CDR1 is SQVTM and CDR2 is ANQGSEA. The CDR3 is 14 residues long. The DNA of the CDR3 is TGCAGCGTGCGCCCTAATATAAACAGAGAGACCCAGTACTTC. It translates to CSVRPNINRETQYF.

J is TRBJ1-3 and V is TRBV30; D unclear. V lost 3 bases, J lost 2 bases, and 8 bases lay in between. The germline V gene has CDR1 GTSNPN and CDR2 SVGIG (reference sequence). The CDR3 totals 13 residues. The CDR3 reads CAWREQPGNTIYF. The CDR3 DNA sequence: TGTGCCTGGAGGGAACAGCCTGGAAACACCATATATTTT.

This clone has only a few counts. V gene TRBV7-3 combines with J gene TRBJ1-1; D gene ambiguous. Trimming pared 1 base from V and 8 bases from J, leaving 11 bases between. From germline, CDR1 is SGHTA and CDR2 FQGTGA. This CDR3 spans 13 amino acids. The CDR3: CASSLSGRKEAFF. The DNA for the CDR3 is TGTGCCAGCAGCTTAAGTGGACGTAAAGAAGCTTTCTTT.

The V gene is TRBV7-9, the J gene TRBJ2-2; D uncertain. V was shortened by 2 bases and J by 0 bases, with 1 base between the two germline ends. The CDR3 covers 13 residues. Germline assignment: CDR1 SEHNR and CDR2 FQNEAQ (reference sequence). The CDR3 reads CASSLPNTGELFF. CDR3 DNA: TGTGCCAGCAGCTTACCGAACACCGGGGAGCTGTTTTTT.

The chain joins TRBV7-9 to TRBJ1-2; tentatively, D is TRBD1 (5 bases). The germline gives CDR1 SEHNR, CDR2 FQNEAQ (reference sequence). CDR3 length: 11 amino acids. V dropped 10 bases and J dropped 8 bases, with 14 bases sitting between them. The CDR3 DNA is TGTGCCACCTCGGGGACGTCAGGCTACACCTTC. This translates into CATSGTSGYTF.

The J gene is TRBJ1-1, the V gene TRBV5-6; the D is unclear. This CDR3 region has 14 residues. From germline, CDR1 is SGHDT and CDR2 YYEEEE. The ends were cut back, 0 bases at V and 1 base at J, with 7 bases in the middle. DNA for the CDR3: TGTGCCAGCAGCTTGGCTGCCGGGAACACTGAAGCTTTCTTT. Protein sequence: CASSLAAGNTEAFF.

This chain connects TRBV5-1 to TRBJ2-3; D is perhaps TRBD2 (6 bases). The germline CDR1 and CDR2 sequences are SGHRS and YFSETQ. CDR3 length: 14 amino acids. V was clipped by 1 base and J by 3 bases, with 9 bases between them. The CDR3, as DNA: TGCGCCAGCAGCTTGCTCGGGGGAACAGATACGCAGTATTTT. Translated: CASSLLGGTDTQYF.

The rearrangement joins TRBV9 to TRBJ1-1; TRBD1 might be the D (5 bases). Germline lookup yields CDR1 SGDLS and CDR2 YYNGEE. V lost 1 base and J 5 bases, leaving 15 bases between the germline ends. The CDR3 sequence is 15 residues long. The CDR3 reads CASSVNGGIGTEAFF. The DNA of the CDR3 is TGTGCCAGCAGCGTAAATGGGGGGATTGGGACTGAAGCTTTCTTT. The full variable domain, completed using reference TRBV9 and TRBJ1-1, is DSGVTQTPKHLITATGQRVTLRCSPRSGDLSVYWYQQSLDQGLQFLIQYYNGEERAKGNILERFSAQQFPDLHSELNLSSLELGDSALYFCASSVNGGIGTEAFFGQGTRLTVV.

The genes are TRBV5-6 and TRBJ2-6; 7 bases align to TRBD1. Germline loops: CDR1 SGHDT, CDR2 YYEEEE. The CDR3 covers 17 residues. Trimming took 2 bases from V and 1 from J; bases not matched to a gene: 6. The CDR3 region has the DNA TGTGCCAGCAGCTTACAGGGGATCAGGTCTGGGGCCAACGTCCTGACTTTC. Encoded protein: CASSLQGIRSGANVLTF. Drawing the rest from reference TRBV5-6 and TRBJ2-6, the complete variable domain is DAGVTQSPTHLIKTRGQQVTLRCSPKSGHDTVSWYQQALGQGPQFIFQYYEEEERQRGNFPDRFSGHQFPNYSSELNVNALLLGDSALYLCASSLQGIRSGANVLTFGAGSRLTVL.